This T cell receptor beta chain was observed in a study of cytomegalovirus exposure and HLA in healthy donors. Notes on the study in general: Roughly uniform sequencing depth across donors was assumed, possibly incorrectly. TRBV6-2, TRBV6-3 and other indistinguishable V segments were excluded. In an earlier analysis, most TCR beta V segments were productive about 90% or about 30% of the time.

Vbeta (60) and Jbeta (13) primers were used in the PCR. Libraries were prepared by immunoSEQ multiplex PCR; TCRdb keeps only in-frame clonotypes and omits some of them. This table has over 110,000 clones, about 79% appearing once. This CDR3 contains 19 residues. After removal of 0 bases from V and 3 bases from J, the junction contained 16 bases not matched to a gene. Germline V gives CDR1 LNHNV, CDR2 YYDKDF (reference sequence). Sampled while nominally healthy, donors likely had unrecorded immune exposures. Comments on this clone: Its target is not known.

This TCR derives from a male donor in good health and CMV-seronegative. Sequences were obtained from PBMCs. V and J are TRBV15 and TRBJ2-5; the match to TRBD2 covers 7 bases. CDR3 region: CATSRDSHPVGLAEETQYF. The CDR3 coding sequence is TGTGCCACCAGCAGAGATAGCCACCCAGTTGGGCTAGCGGAAGAGACCCAGTACTTC. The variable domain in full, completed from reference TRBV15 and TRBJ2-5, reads DAMVIQNPRYQVTQFGKPVTLSCSQTLNHNVMYWYQQKSSQAPKLLFHYYDKDFNNEADTPDNFQSRRPNTSFCFLDIRSPGLGDTAMYLCATSRDSHPVGLAEETQYFGPGTRLLVL.